The clone carrying this T cell receptor beta chain was seen just once. The data were taken from a study of blood T cell repertoires in COVID-19. Sequencing was performed with immunoSEQ multiplex PCR; in TCRdb, only in-frame clones are kept and a portion is missing. The table records under 250,000 clones, 81% of them present only once. This TCR came from a woman aged 50 to 60 with acute COVID-19. The sequenced material came from PBMCs or T cells enriched from blood (not recorded which).

CDR3 in amino acids: CASRNRGAGTGNNEQFF. The CDR3 bases are TGTGCCAGCAGAAACCGGGGCGCCGGGACAGGGAACAATGAGCAGTTCTTC. The J gene is TRBJ2-1, the V gene TRBV27; 9 nucleotides match TRBD1. The CDR3 contains 17 residues. Germline V gives CDR1 MNHEY, CDR2 SMNVEV (reference sequence). J gave up 5 bases and V 6 bases, and 14 bases lay outside the gene matches.